These 15 T cell receptor beta chains originate from one sample sequenced in a study of vaccination and CD4 T cells after COVID-19. Treatment reported: roughly 11-day PBMC culture with coronavirus spike peptide pools or control peptides (ViraFEST assay). These receptors lack a known antigen. The Oncomine TCR Beta short-read assay sequenced DNA from cultured CD4+ T cells. TCRdb processed the PCR reads anew with MiXCR; each CDR3 protein has one entry. The sample lists 20,000 to 30,000 distinct CDR3 sequences, 50% occurring once. The sequences come from CD4+ T cells from blood, cultured in vitro, collected before SARS-CoV-2 vaccination. The receptors were gathered from a human donor who received a COVID-19 vaccine.

The genes are TRBV7-8 and TRBJ2-3; no clear D. V shed 5 bases and J shed 5 bases, with 11 bases lying between them. The CDR3 runs 13 residues. Germline V gene lookup returns CDR1 SGHVS and CDR2 FQNEAQ. The CDR3 region has the DNA TGTGCCAGCAGCGGCGACGAACGAGATACGCAGTATTTT. Protein sequence: CASSGDERDTQYF.

The rearrangement joins TRBV6-1 to TRBJ2-1; 8 nucleotides line up with TRBD1. This CDR3 comprises 15 residues. Germline V gives CDR1 MNHNS, CDR2 SASEGT. The V and J ends lost 3 bases and 6 bases, in that order; junction bases with no gene match: 7. The CDR3 reads CASSDPRTGRNEQFF. In DNA, the CDR3 is TGTGCCAGCAGTGATCCACGGACAGGGCGCAATGAGCAGTTCTTC.

In this sample, this clonotype turned up a few times. This chain joins TRBV21-1 and TRBJ2-7; the table's D gene call, TRBD1, was not cross checked with the DNA. TRBV21-1 is tagged as a pseudogene. CDR3 size: 15 residues. The CDR3 nucleotides read TGTGCCAGCAGCTCCCGATTGGACAGGCCCTACGAGCAGTACTTC. Its translation is CASSSRLDRPYEQYF.

The chain employs TRBV30 and TRBJ1-2; 11 positions agree with TRBD1. The V gene end was trimmed by 3 bases and the J gene end by 4 bases; junction bases not matched to a gene: 4. The CDR3 consists of 14 residues. Germline CDR1 and CDR2: GTSNPN and SVGIG (reference sequence). The CDR3 here is CAWSRTGGIYGYTF. The CDR3 coding sequence is TGTGCCTGGAGCCGGACAGGGGGCATCTATGGCTACACCTTC.

This clonotype came up a few times. The chain is built from TRBV20-1 and TRBJ2-7; TRBD1 might be the D (6 bases). Per the germline V gene, CDR1 is DFQATT and CDR2 is SNEGSKA (reference sequence). The CDR3 totals 15 residues. The ends were cut back, 6 bases at V and 0 bases at J, with 18 bases in the middle. DNA for the CDR3: TGCAGTGCAGAATCAGAGGGGGTCCCCTCCTACGAGCAGTACTTC. It encodes CSAESEGVPSYEQYF.

V and J are TRBV15 and TRBJ1-5; unclear D gene. Trimming left V 5 bases short and J 4 bases short, with 6 bases between. The CDR3 consists of 12 residues. CDR1 and CDR2 (germline): LNHNV, YYDKDF (reference sequence). CDR3 in amino acids: CATSSVNQPQHF. The CDR3 bases are TGTGCCACCAGCTCGGTGAATCAGCCCCAGCATTTT.

The chain is built from TRBV18 and TRBJ1-2; weak D call: TRBD1 (5 bases). The CDR3 runs 12 residues. The germline V gene encodes CDR1 KGHSH and CDR2 LQKENI. The V end was cut by 3 bases, the J end by 8 bases, with 10 bases between. CDR3 protein: CASSPRDAGYTF. In DNA, the CDR3 is TGTGCCAGCTCACCCCGGGACGCCGGCTACACCTTC.

This clonotype occurred a few times. The V gene is TRBV6-1, the J gene TRBJ1-5, with D possibly matching TRBD1 (5 bases). CDR1 is MNHNS and CDR2 is SASEGT in the germline V gene. Between the trimmed V and J ends, which lost 2 bases and 2 bases, there was a span of 13 bases. The CDR3 sequence is 16 residues long. The CDR3 bases are TGTGCCAGCAGTGAATTTGGGGGAGCTGGCAATCAGCCCCAGCATTTT. Translation gives CASSEFGGAGNQPQHF.

CDR3 protein: CASSPGQGAGQFF. CDR3 bases: TGCGCCAGCAGCCCGGGACAGGGGGCTGGCCAGTTCTTC. This rearrangement joins TRBV5-1 to TRBJ2-1; 12 positions match TRBD1. CDR1 and CDR2 from the germline V gene are SGHRS and YFSETQ. Trimming cost V 4 bases and J 13 bases; bases outside gene matches: 6. The length of the CDR3 is 13 residues. Supplemented by reference TRBV5-1 and TRBJ2-1, the full variable domain reads KAGVTQTPRYLIKTRGQQVTLSCSPISGHRSVSWYQQTPGQGLQFLFEYFSETQRNKGNFPGRFSGRQFSNSRSEMNVSTLELGDSALYLCASSPGQGAGQFFGPGTRLTVL.

This chain connects TRBV7-9 to TRBJ1-2, with TRBD1 as a possible D gene (5 bases). Germline V gene lookup returns CDR1 SEHNR and CDR2 FQNEAQ (reference sequence). This CDR3 has 18 residues. The V end was cut by 1 base, the J end by 1 base, with 19 bases between. This chain's CDR3 is CASSLDYGQINRNYGYTF. CDR3 DNA: TGTGCCAGCAGCTTAGATTATGGACAAATTAACCGTAACTATGGCTACACCTTC.

The rearrangement links TRBV20-1 to TRBJ2-3, with D possibly TRBD1 on 6 matching bases. This CDR3 has 15 residues. Trimming left V 0 bases short and J 5 bases short, with 15 bases between. The germline gives CDR1 DFQATT, CDR2 SNEGSKA (reference sequence). CDR3: CSARDAGGGVDTQYF. The CDR3 region has the DNA TGCAGTGCTAGAGACGCGGGTGGGGGCGTAGATACGCAGTATTTT.

This chain joins TRBV6-1 and TRBJ2-7; TRBD1 or TRBD2 may be the D gene (6 bases each). The ends were cut back, 4 bases at V and 7 bases at J, with 20 bases in the middle. Germline V CDR1 and CDR2: MNHNS, SASEGT. CDR3 length: 15 residues. The CDR3 DNA reads TGTGCCAGCAGTGGGTCCCCAGAGACAGGAGGGGAGCAGTACTTC. Protein: CASSGSPETGGEQYF.

The chain couples TRBV5-6 to TRBJ1-5; no clear D. Germline V gene sequence: CDR1 SGHDT, CDR2 YYEEEE. The length of the CDR3 is 14 residues. Trimming left V 4 bases short and J 3 bases short, with 11 bases between. The CDR3 reads CASSVRISNQPQHF. For the CDR3, the DNA is TGTGCCAGCAGCGTACGGATTTCCAATCAGCCCCAGCATTTT.

The chain uses TRBV12-3 or TRBV12-4 and TRBJ2-7, with TRBD2 matching 7 bases. This CDR3 region has 13 residues. The V and J ends lost 5 bases and 8 bases, in that order; junction bases with no gene match: 9. CDR3 sequence: CASSPRGESQQYF. In DNA, the CDR3 is TGTGCCAGCAGTCCCCGGGGGGAGTCGCAGCAGTACTTC.

V is TRBV20-1 and J is TRBJ2-3, with D tentatively TRBD1 (6 bases). Looked up from germline, CDR1 is DFQATT and CDR2 is SNEGSKA (reference sequence). CDR3 length: 14 amino acids. Trimming left V 0 bases short and J 4 bases short, with 11 bases between. The CDR3 DNA sequence: TGCAGTGCTAGAGATACAGGGAAGCCAGATACGCAGTATTTT. This encodes CSARDTGKPDTQYF.